These T cell receptor beta chains were read from a single sample in a study of blood T cell repertoires in COVID-19. TCRdb's table, derived via immunoSEQ multiplex PCR, lists solely in-frame clones and lacks some. Here the sample spans approximately 90,000 clones, about 91% being singletons. Sequenced material: peripheral blood. The receptors were sampled from a man aged 55 to 70 with acute or convalescent COVID-19. CDR3s include the opening cysteine and the closing phenylalanine or tryptophan. The D gene is left open where the match is weak. Not every row has a clone size; where given, it reads once, few, many or a size class.

TRBV5-1	TRBJ2-3	-	-	CASSLGGTQGDTQYF	TGCGCCAGCAGCTTGGGCGGGACTCAAGGAGATACGCAGTATTTT
TRBV6-6	TRBJ2-3	-	-	CASSYDRLAGTDTQYF	TGTGCCAGCAGTTATGACCGACTTGCCGGCACAGATACGCAGTATTTT
TRBV14	TRBJ2-3	-	TRBD1	CASSQTGGSSDTQYF	TGTGCCAGCAGCCAAACAGGGGGCTCTTCAGATACGCAGTATTTT
TRBV19	TRBJ1-5	-	TRBD1	CASSAPDRVSGQPQHF	TGTGCCAGTAGTGCCCCCGACAGGGTCTCGGGTCAGCCCCAGCATTTT
TRBV23-1	TRBJ2-5	-	TRBD2	CASSQFETSGSQETQYF	TGCGCCAGCAGTCAATTCGAGACTAGCGGGAGTCAAGAGACCCAGTACTTC
TRBV21-1	TRBJ1-5	-	-	CASSKASDGNQPQHF	TGTGCCAGCAGCAAAGCGTCAGACGGGAATCAGCCCCAGCATTTT
TRBV10-1	TRBJ2-7	-	TRBD1	CASSDSGGLGEQYF	TGCGCCAGCAGTGATTCAGGGGGCCTTGGCGAGCAGTACTTC
TRBV3-1/TRBV3-2	TRBJ2-1	-	TRBD2	CASSQGGLASRLNEQFF	TGTGCCAGCAGCCAAGGCGGACTAGCGTCGCGTCTCAATGAGCAGTTCTTC
TRBV5-1	TRBJ1-2	-	TRBD1	CASRAGIGQELNYGYTF	TGCGCCAGCAGGGCGGGGATAGGACAGGAATTGAACTATGGCTACACCTTC
TRBV19	TRBJ1-2	-	-	CASRQTGRVTILSGLRSYTF	TGTGCCAGTAGACAAACAGGGAGGGTTACGATACTTTCGGGTCTAAGGAGCTACACCTTC
TRBV5-3	TRBJ2-7	-	-	CARSPGRTPYEQYF	TGTGCCAGAAGCCCCGGGAGAACCCCCTACGAGCAGTACTTC
TRBV5-1	TRBJ2-5	-	-	CASSLAGRTDQETQYF	TGCGCCAGCAGCTTGGCGGGTAGAACCGACCAAGAGACCCAGTACTTC
TRBV28	TRBJ1-4	-	-	CASSFFEKLFF	TGTGCCAGCAGTTTCTTTGAAAAACTGTTTTTT
TRBV6-5	TRBJ2-7	-	TRBD1	CASRQGFEGEQYF	TGTGCCAGCAGACAGGGGTTCGAAGGGGAGCAGTACTTC
TRBV5-1	TRBJ1-2	-	-	CASSLGQANYGYTF	TGCGCCAGCAGCTTGGGGCAGGCTAACTATGGCTACACCTTC
TRBV28	TRBJ1-2	-	TRBD1	CASSLYRGGGGYTF	TGTGCCAGCAGTTTATACAGGGGCGGAGGCGGCTACACCTTC
TRBV29-1	TRBJ1-1	few	TRBD1	CSASQGRRPVTEAFF	TGCAGCGCTTCACAGGGGCGCAGGCCTGTGACTGAAGCTTTCTTT
TRBV5-4	TRBJ2-7	-	-	CASSFSGYEQYF	TGTGCCAGCAGCTTTAGTGGCTACGAGCAGTACTTC
TRBV7-9	TRBJ2-7	-	TRBD1	CASSLAGTGDEQYF	TGTGCCAGCAGCTTAGCCGGGACAGGGGACGAGCAGTACTTC
TRBV27	TRBJ2-7	-	TRBD1	CASSNRDRGPSEQYF	TGTGCCAGCAGTAACCGGGACAGGGGGCCGAGCGAGCAGTACTTC
TRBV12-5	TRBJ1-2	-	TRBD1	CASGPGQGLGYTF	TGTGCTAGTGGTCCAGGACAGGGATTAGGCTACACCTTC
TRBV6-1	TRBJ2-1	-	TRBD1	CASSEGDRGLGEQFF	TGTGCCAGCAGTGAGGGAGACAGGGGGCTCGGTGAGCAGTTCTTC
TRBV5-6	TRBJ2-3	-	-	CASSLGLGRGDTQYF	TGTGCCAGCAGCCTAGGACTAGGAAGGGGGGATACGCAGTATTTT
TRBV5-4	TRBJ2-4	once	-	CASSSDPAVAKNIQYF	TGTGCCAGCAGCTCCGATCCAGCGGTAGCCAAAAACATTCAGTACTTC
TRBV4-1	TRBJ2-3	-	-	CASSPQGLALRTDTQYF	TGCGCCAGCAGCCCGCAAGGGTTAGCGCTAAGGACAGATACGCAGTATTTT
TRBV10-1	TRBJ2-1	-	-	CASSQTYNEQFF	TGCGCCAGCAGTCAAACCTACAATGAGCAGTTCTTC
TRBV7-6	TRBJ2-3	-	-	CASSPALAWSTDTQYF	TGTGCCAGCAGCCCCGCGTTAGCGTGGAGCACAGATACGCAGTATTTT
TRBV5-1	TRBJ1-6	few	TRBD1	CASRLGGGESSPLHF	TGCGCCAGCAGATTAGGAGGGGGCGAGAGTTCACCCCTCCACTTT
TRBV29-1	TRBJ1-2	-	TRBD1	CSVPGQGVYGYTF	TGCAGCGTTCCGGGACAGGGGGTATATGGCTACACCTTC
TRBV12-3/TRBV12-4	TRBJ2-7	-	-	CASSLGTPHEQYF	TGTGCCAGCAGTTTAGGGACACCACACGAGCAGTACTTC
TRBV19	TRBJ2-1	-	-	CASRTRTAPYNEQFF	TGTGCCAGTAGGACCCGGACAGCCCCCTACAATGAGCAGTTCTTC
TRBV28	TRBJ1-1	-	-	CASSFGGVGQLEAFF	TGTGCCAGCAGTTTCGGCGGGGTCGGGCAGCTTGAAGCTTTCTTT
TRBV5-8	TRBJ2-5	-	TRBD2	CASSLERGGFEETQYF	TGTGCCAGCAGCTTGGAGCGGGGGGGCTTCGAAGAGACCCAGTACTTC
TRBV4-1	TRBJ2-5	-	TRBD1	CASSLARQGETQYF	TGCGCCAGCAGCCTAGCTCGACAGGGGGAGACCCAGTACTTC
TRBV9	TRBJ2-2	once	TRBD2	CASSVVAGGPGTGELFF	TGTGCCAGCAGCGTAGTAGCGGGAGGGCCCGGCACCGGGGAGCTGTTTTTT
TRBV6-5	TRBJ2-5	-	TRBD1	CASEDRVVRETQYF	TGTGCCAGCGAGGACAGGGTGGTCCGAGAGACCCAGTACTTC
TRBV14	TRBJ1-1	-	TRBD1	CASSPPTGVNTEAFF	TGTGCCAGCAGCCCCCCCACAGGGGTGAACACTGAAGCTTTCTTT
TRBV18	TRBJ1-6	-	-	CASSSDSSYNSPLHF	TGTGCCAGCTCATCCGACAGCTCCTATAATTCACCCCTCCACTTT
TRBV6-6	TRBJ1-5	-	-	CASSYREVNQPQHF	TGTGCCAGCAGTTACAGGGAGGTAAACCAGCCCCAGCATTTT
TRBV5-1	TRBJ2-7	-	-	CASSLEWSGGHEQYF	TGCGCCAGCAGCTTGGAGTGGTCAGGGGGGCACGAGCAGTACTTC
TRBV3-1/TRBV3-2	TRBJ1-2	-	-	CASSPAGEGGYTF	TGTGCCAGCAGTCCGGCAGGTGAAGGTGGCTACACCTTC
TRBV6-5	TRBJ1-6	-	-	CASSYGGQPGSPLHF	TGTGCCAGCAGTTATGGAGGGCAACCAGGGTCACCCCTCCACTTT
TRBV9	TRBJ2-2	-	TRBD2	CASSVEAGGLTGELFF	TGTGCCAGCAGCGTAGAAGCGGGAGGTCTCACCGGGGAGCTGTTTTTT
TRBV29-1	TRBJ2-4	-	-	CSVGTENIQYF	TGCAGCGTTGGGACAGAAAACATTCAGTACTTC
TRBV6-5	TRBJ1-1	-	-	CASSWGTGSLLTEAFF	TGTGCCAGCAGTTGGGGTACAGGGTCTCTACTCACTGAAGCTTTCTTT
TRBV19	TRBJ2-7	-	-	CASSIAEGSSYEQYF	TGTGCCAGTAGTATAGCGGAGGGGAGCTCCTACGAGCAGTACTTC
TRBV5-8	TRBJ1-2	-	TRBD1	CASSFPGQRTRGGYTF	TGTGCCAGCAGCTTCCCGGGACAGCGGACGAGGGGTGGCTACACCTTC
TRBV27	TRBJ2-7	-	-	CASSSIFRVVSYEQYF	TGTGCCAGCAGTTCTATTTTCAGGGTCGTCTCCTACGAGCAGTACTTC
TRBV3-1/TRBV3-2	TRBJ1-4	-	TRBD1	CASSSEGQYNEKLFF	TGTGCCAGCAGCTCCGAGGGACAGTATAATGAAAAACTGTTTTTT
TRBV27	TRBJ1-3	-	-	CASSFTGSSGNTIYF	TGTGCCAGCAGTTTTACAGGGAGCTCTGGAAACACCATATATTTT
TRBV19	TRBJ2-3	-	TRBD1	CASSTPGTGRDTQYF	TGTGCCAGTAGCACTCCGGGGACAGGGAGGGATACGCAGTATTTT
TRBV9	TRBJ2-2	few	TRBD2	CASSVGAGGDTGELFF	TGTGCCAGCAGCGTAGGAGCGGGGGGCGACACCGGGGAGCTGTTTTTT
TRBV25-1	TRBJ2-2	-	TRBD1	CASGQGAHFTGELFF	TGTGCCAGTGGACAGGGGGCGCATTTCACCGGGGAGCTGTTTTTT
TRBV29-1	TRBJ2-7	-	TRBD2	CSVASGLAPYEQYF	TGCAGCGTTGCTTCGGGACTAGCCCCCTACGAGCAGTACTTC
TRBV6-5	TRBJ2-7	-	-	CASKPPAGAYEQYF	TGTGCCAGCAAACCCCCGGCGGGGGCGTACGAGCAGTACTTC
TRBV23-1	TRBJ1-6	few	-	CASSQSRQDQIKAPSSPLHF	TGCGCCAGCAGTCAATCCCGACAGGACCAAATTAAAGCCCCCAGTTCACCCCTCCACTTT
TRBV3-1/TRBV3-2	TRBJ2-1	once	TRBD2	CASSQGAGGYNEQFF	TGTGCCAGCAGCCAAGGAGCGGGGGGGTACAATGAGCAGTTCTTC
TRBV27	TRBJ1-5	-	-	CASGYGVNSNQPQHF	TGTGCCAGCGGCTACGGAGTCAATAGCAATCAGCCCCAGCATTTT
TRBV6-5	TRBJ1-2	-	TRBD1	CASSLTGYGYTF	TGTGCCAGCAGTTTGACAGGGTATGGCTACACCTTC